This paragraph covers one TCR beta chain sequence. Its target is not known. This record comes from a study of T cell responses to AZD1222 COVID-19 vaccine. Findings and limits, study-wide: No day 14 peak samples; only post-peak repertoires were characterized. Spike-specific TCR breadth and depth rose after two AZD1222 doses.

The CDR3 extends over 13 amino acids. The V gene's germline CDR1 is SGHKS and CDR2 YYEKEE (reference sequence). Between the trimmed V and J ends, which lost 4 bases and 4 bases, there was a span of 11 bases. The data were produced by immunoSEQ multiplex PCR, yet TCRdb's version contains in-frame clones alone and is incomplete. The repertoire holds under 150,000 clones, with 90% as singletons. Material: peripheral blood, obtained on day 0 of AZD1222 vaccination. The sequence came from an adult in good health. The chain links TRBV5-5 to TRBJ1-1; D is unresolved. CDR3 protein: CASSIQVGTEAFF. The CDR3 DNA reads as TGTGCCAGCAGCATCCAGGTTGGCACTGAAGCTTTCTTT.